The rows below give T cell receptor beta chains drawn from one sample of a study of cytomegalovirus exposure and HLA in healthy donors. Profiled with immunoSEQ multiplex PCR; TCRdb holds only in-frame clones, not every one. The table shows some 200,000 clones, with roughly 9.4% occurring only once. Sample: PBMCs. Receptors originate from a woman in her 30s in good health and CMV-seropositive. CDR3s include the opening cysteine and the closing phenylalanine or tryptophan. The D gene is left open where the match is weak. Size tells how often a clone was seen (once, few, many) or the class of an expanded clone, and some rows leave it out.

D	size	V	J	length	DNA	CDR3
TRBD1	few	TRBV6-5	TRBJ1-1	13	TGTGCCAGCATGGACAGGGGGGGCACTGAAGCTTTCTTT	CASMDRGGTEAFF
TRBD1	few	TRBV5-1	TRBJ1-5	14	TGCGCCAGCAGCCTTGCGACAGGGGCTCAGCCCCAGCATTTT	CASSLATGAQPQHF
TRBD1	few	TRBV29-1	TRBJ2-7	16	TGCAGCGTTACCGGGAGTGAGGGACAGGGGGCTTGGGAGCAGTACTTC	CSVTGSEGQGAWEQYF
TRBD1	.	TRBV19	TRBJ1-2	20	TGTGCCAGTAGTATCAGGGGGCCGGCACGAATTGCATTGATCTCCTATGGCTACACCTTC	CASSIRGPARIALISYGYTF
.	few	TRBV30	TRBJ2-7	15	TGTGCCTGGACCGCAACGAGAGTGAGCTCCTACGAGCAGTACTTC	CAWTATRVSSYEQYF
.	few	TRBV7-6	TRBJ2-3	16	TGTGCCAGCAGCTTAGGGGCTTTACGGACACCTGATACGCAGTATTTT	CASSLGALRTPDTQYF
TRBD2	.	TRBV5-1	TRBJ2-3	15	TGCGCCAGCAGCAAGCGGGAGGGGCCCACAGATACGCAGTATTTT	CASSKREGPTDTQYF
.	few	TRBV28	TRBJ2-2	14	TGTGCCAGCATGGGGCACCCGAACACCGGGGAGCTGTTTTTT	CASMGHPNTGELFF
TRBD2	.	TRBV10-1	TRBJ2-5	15	TGCGCCAGCAGTGTGGTAGCGGGAGTGGCGGAGACCCAGTACTTC	CASSVVAGVAETQYF
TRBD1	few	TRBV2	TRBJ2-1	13	TGTGCCAGCACCGGGACAGGGGCCGGCGAGCAGTTCTTC	CASTGTGAGEQFF